The next 15 T cell receptor beta chains were all read from a single sample in a study of T cells after posttransplantation cyclophosphamide. Sequenced by immunoSEQ multiplex PCR; TCRdb stores in-frame clones only, minus some. Of roughly 10,000 clones in the sample, approximately 80% are singletons; the top ten hold 15% to 17%. Cyclophosphamide on days +3 and +4 followed busulfan-fludarabine conditioning and a marrow graft. Specimen: PBMCs, collected about 62 months after allogeneic stem cell transplant with posttransplant cyclophosphamide. The receptors come from a female patient aged 50 to 65 who received an allogeneic stem cell transplant from a related donor, was CMV-positive, and had no GVHD. Some T cells may be transferred from the graft donor.

This clone was seen only once. The chain links TRBV4-3 to TRBJ2-1; D is ambiguous. The CDR3 has 13 residues. CDR1 is LGHNA and CDR2 is YSLEER in the germline V gene. Deletions cut 0 bases from V and 7 bases from J, with 7 bases between. The CDR3 DNA reads TGCGCCAGCAGCCAAGAGTTTCGGAATGAGCAGTTCTTC. It is translated as CASSQEFRNEQFF.

The chain joins TRBV27 to TRBJ2-7, with TRBD2 as a possible D gene (5 bases). From germline, CDR1 is MNHEY and CDR2 SMNVEV (reference sequence). This CDR3 contains 12 residues. V lost 4 bases to trimming and J lost 4 bases, with 8 bases between them. For the CDR3, the DNA is TGTGCCAGCAGTTACCCGGGATACGAGCAGTACTTC. It encodes CASSYPGYEQYF.

This chain connects TRBV7-6 to TRBJ2-2; D may be TRBD1 (5 bases). The length of the CDR3 is 15 residues. Per the germline V gene, CDR1 is SGHVS and CDR2 is FNYEAQ. Between the trimmed V and J ends, which lost 1 base and 6 bases, there was a span of 12 bases. The CDR3 DNA reads TGTGCCAGCAGCTTAGTACAGGATGGGGCCGGGGAGCTGTTTTTT. Residues: CASSLVQDGAGELFF.

The CDR3 nucleotides are TGTGCCAGTAGTACGACAGCCGAGAACTATGGCTACACCTTC. The encoded protein is CASSTTAENYGYTF. J is TRBJ1-2 and V is TRBV19, with D possibly being TRBD1 (5 bases). There are 14 residues in the CDR3. CDR1 is LNHDA, CDR2 SQIVND, per germline (reference sequence). Between the trimmed V and J ends, which lost 4 bases and 2 bases, there was a span of 11 bases. The variable domain in full, with the rest retrieved from reference TRBV19 and TRBJ1-2, is DGGITQSPKYLFRKEGQNVTLSCEQNLNHDAMYWYRQDPGQGLRLIYYSQIVNDFQKGDIAEGYSVSREKKESFPLTVTSAQKNPTAFYLCASSTTAENYGYTFGSGTRLTVV.

The chain employs TRBV15 and TRBJ2-6; TRBD1 matches at 7 bases. The J segment lost 0 bases and the V segment lost 8 bases, leaving 4 bases of the junction unmatched. The CDR3 sequence is 15 residues long. Germline CDR1 reads LNHNV; CDR2 reads YYDKDF (reference sequence). CDR3 in amino acids: CATGHRGSGANVLTF. CDR3 DNA sequence: TGTGCCACCGGTCACAGGGGCTCTGGGGCCAACGTCCTGACTTTC.

The rearrangement joins TRBV18 to TRBJ1-5, with no clear D. The CDR3 spans 15 residues. Germline V gene sequence: CDR1 KGHSH, CDR2 LQKENI. V dropped 4 bases and J dropped 2 bases, with 12 bases sitting between them. CDR3 loop: CASSLEGSRNQPQHF. CDR3 nucleotides: TGTGCCAGCTCACTGGAGGGCAGTCGCAATCAGCCCCAGCATTTT.

This clone was counted only a few times. The chain recombines TRBV4-2 with TRBJ2-7; the match to TRBD1 covers 10 bases. The CDR3 contains 15 residues. After removal of 3 bases from V and 4 bases from J, the junction contained 6 bases not matched to a gene. CDR1 is LGHNA, CDR2 YNFKEQ, per germline. The CDR3 DNA follows: TGTGCCAGCAGCCAGGGGACAGGGGAGGGGTACGAGCAGTACTTC. Its protein product is CASSQGTGEGYEQYF.

The chain links TRBV25-1 to TRBJ2-2; D ambiguous. In germline, CDR1 is MGHDK, CDR2 SYGVNS. The CDR3 has 13 residues. V lost 4 bases, J lost 6 bases, and 9 bases lay in between. The CDR3 region is CASSALGPGELFF. CDR3 DNA: TGTGCCAGCAGTGCTCTTGGGCCCGGGGAGCTGTTTTTT. The full variable domain, completed using reference TRBV25-1 and TRBJ2-2, is EADIYQTPRYLVIGTGKKITLECSQTMGHDKMYWYQQDPGMELHLIHYSYGVNSTEKGDLSSESTVSRIRTEHFPLTLESARPSHTSQYLCASSALGPGELFFGEGSRLTVL.

The V gene is TRBV13, the J gene TRBJ2-5, with D perhaps TRBD2 (6 bases). CDR1 PRHDT and CDR2 FYEKMQ come from the germline V gene (reference sequence). The CDR3 is 16 residues long. The V end was cut by 1 base, the J end by 3 bases, with 15 bases between. The CDR3 region is CASSLVGGPIKETQYF. The DNA of the CDR3 is TGTGCCAGCAGCTTAGTGGGAGGACCGATCAAAGAGACCCAGTACTTC.

In its sample, this clone was seen a few times. The chain links TRBV10-3 to TRBJ1-2; 7 nucleotides align to TRBD1. V lost 7 bases, J lost 5 bases, and 10 bases stayed unmatched. CDR1 is ENHRY and CDR2 is SYGVKD in the germline V gene. The CDR3 contains 14 residues. CDR3 region: CAIIAGQDQYGYTF. The CDR3 DNA reads TGTGCCATCATTGCAGGACAGGATCAATATGGCTACACCTTC.

Details on this clone: A junction end diverges from the germline sequence, so it may reflect a read error. J is TRBJ1-4 and V is TRBV30; 7 nucleotides match TRBD1. Per germline, CDR1 GTSNPN and CDR2 SVGIG (reference sequence). The CDR3 extends over 14 amino acids. CDR3 loop: CAWRREQGSEKLFF. CDR3 DNA sequence: TGTGCCTGGAGGCGTGAACAGGGGTCGGAAAAGCTGTTTTTT.

The V and J genes are TRBV19 and TRBJ1-5; D uncertain. Germline CDR1 is LNHDA and CDR2 is SQIVND (reference sequence). The length of the CDR3 is 14 residues. The V end was cut by 4 bases, the J end by 8 bases, with 15 bases between. CDR3 nucleotide sequence: TGTGCCAGTAGTAAACACGGGGTCTTCGAGCCCCAGCATTTT. Translation: CASSKHGVFEPQHF.

The CDR3 region is CASSYFLVPPVDGYTF. CDR3 coding DNA: TGTGCCAGCAGTTATTTCCTTGTTCCCCCAGTGGATGGCTACACCTTC. The chain is built from TRBV6-5 and TRBJ1-2, with unresolved D. V lost 3 bases and J 6 bases, leaving 20 bases between the germline ends. The CDR3 consists of 16 residues. CDR1 and CDR2 (germline): MNHEY, SVGAGI.

The CDR3 DNA sequence: TGTGCCAGCAGTTACTCGTTGGGCAGAGAATCTGAAGCTTTCTTT. Residues: CASSYSLGRESEAFF. The chain combines TRBV6-6 with TRBJ1-1; D remains unclear. CDR1 and CDR2 (germline): MNHNY, SVGAGI (reference sequence). Trimming stripped 0 bases from V and 6 bases from J, with 14 bases between. The CDR3 runs to 15 residues.

The chain is built from TRBV11-3 and TRBJ1-1; no definite D call. V shed 3 bases and J shed 3 bases, with 5 bases lying between them. The length of the CDR3 is 12 residues. Germline CDR1 SGHNT, CDR2 YENEEA. The CDR3 DNA reads TGTGCCAGCAGCTTCGGGGACACTGAAGCTTTCTTT. Translating it yields CASSFGDTEAFF. Full variable domain (missing parts from reference TRBV11-3 and TRBJ1-1): EAGVVQSPRYKIIEKKQPVAFWCNPISGHNTLYWYLQNLGQGPELLIRYENEEAVDDSQLPKDRFSAERLKGVDSTLKIQPAELGDSAVYLCASSFGDTEAFFGQGTRLTVV.